This TCR beta chain was sequenced during a study of blood T cell repertoires in COVID-19. About the research overall: The samples span acute and convalescent COVID-19 from the United States, Italy and Spain.

The CDR3 runs 21 residues. Trimming took 1 base from V and 3 from J; bases not matched to a gene: 11. Germline CDR1 reads MDHEN; CDR2 reads SYDVKM. Per the original data handling: By means of reference gene primer amplification, nucleated cell counts were estimated. Sequencing used immunoSEQ multiplex PCR; TCRdb keeps in-frame clones, though not all of them. From that table come the V and J calls and clone size; the DNA was used to work out D and trimming. The sample holds 350,000 or so clones, about 91% seen once. Sequenced material: peripheral blood. This chain links TRBV28 with TRBJ2-2, with TRBD2 matching over 16 bases. The source of this sequence is a woman between 25 and 40 years old with COVID-19, enrolled during active disease. This chain's CDR3 is CASSLYPPGLAGGRHTGELFF. CDR3 DNA: TGTGCCAGCAGTTTATATCCACCGGGACTAGCGGGGGGGCGGCACACCGGGGAGCTGTTTTTT.